The rows below give T cell receptor beta chains drawn from one sample of a study of control samples from healthy donors and cancer patients. This table comes from immunoSEQ multiplex PCR, and its TCRdb copy is limited to in-frame clones, with some not included. The table includes 150,000 or so clones, more than 85% detected once. Input material: blood. Every receptor here comes from a man younger than 35 in good health. The CDR3 runs from the conserved cysteine through the conserved F or W. The D gene is left open where the match is weak. Only part of the rows carry a size: once, few, many, or a class if the clone is expanded.

TRBV9	TRBJ2-3	-	-	CASSPRTDTQYF	TGTGCCAGCAGCCCCCGGACAGATACGCAGTATTTT
TRBV5-4	TRBJ1-4	-	-	CASSLRTDRDEKLFF	TGTGCCAGCAGCTTAAGGACGGATAGGGATGAAAAACTGTTTTTT
TRBV27	TRBJ2-1	-	TRBD1	CASRAGGPYNEQFF	TGTGCCAGCAGAGCAGGGGGACCCTACAATGAGCAGTTCTTC
TRBV27	TRBJ1-5	-	-	CASSLSRNQPQHF	TGTGCCAGCAGTTTATCCAGAAATCAGCCCCAGCATTTT
TRBV5-1	TRBJ2-1	-	TRBD2	CASSLGGGRAVYEQFF	TGCGCCAGCAGCTTGGGAGGCGGGAGGGCCGTCTATGAGCAGTTCTTC
TRBV19	TRBJ1-4	-	-	CASSRVGDAEKLFF	TGTGCCAGTAGTCGAGTCGGGGACGCTGAAAAACTGTTTTTT
TRBV21-1	TRBJ2-7	-	-	CASVRAGGDEQYF	TGTGCCAGTGTCAGAGCGGGAGGGGACGAGCAGTACTTC
TRBV28	TRBJ1-5	-	-	CASSYGAGAGPLSNQPQHF	TGTGCCAGCAGTTATGGGGCAGGGGCCGGCCCTCTGAGCAATCAGCCCCAGCATTTT
TRBV18	TRBJ2-7	-	TRBD1	CASSLTGRLGEQYF	TGTGCCAGCTCACTGACAGGGAGATTGGGCGAGCAGTACTTC
TRBV5-5	TRBJ2-7	-	-	CASSFGTSPSSYEQYF	TGTGCCAGCAGCTTTGGGACTTCCCCGAGCTCCTACGAGCAGTACTTC
TRBV30	TRBJ2-7	-	TRBD1	CAFAPGQARNEQYF	TGTGCCTTCGCTCCGGGACAGGCTAGGAACGAGCAGTACTTC
TRBV11-2	TRBJ1-3	-	-	CASSSTWVGVVSGNTIYF	TGTGCCAGCAGCTCAACCTGGGTGGGGGTCGTCTCTGGAAACACCATATATTTT
TRBV28	TRBJ2-7	once	-	CASSLTSYEQYF	TGTGCCAGCAGTTTAACCAGCTACGAGCAGTACTTC
TRBV30	TRBJ1-2	-	-	CAWGTKAANINYGYTF	TGTGCCTGGGGGACCAAGGCAGCTAATATTAACTATGGCTACACCTTC
TRBV15	TRBJ1-5	-	TRBD1	CATSSLGQGNQPQHF	TGTGCCACCAGCTCCCTTGGACAGGGAAATCAGCCCCAGCATTTT
TRBV11-3	TRBJ1-1	-	-	CASSLGPFTEAFF	TGTGCCAGCAGCTTAGGCCCGTTCACTGAAGCTTTCTTT
TRBV29-1	TRBJ1-5	-	-	CSVADSPDQPQHF	TGCAGCGTCGCGGACAGTCCTGATCAGCCCCAGCATTTT
TRBV19	TRBJ1-5	-	TRBD1	CASSISTGGHQPQHF	TGTGCCAGTAGTATTTCGACAGGGGGTCATCAGCCCCAGCATTTT
TRBV15	TRBJ2-3	-	TRBD2	CATSQEGLSTDTQYF	TGTGCCACCAGTCAGGAGGGACTAAGCACAGATACGCAGTATTTT
TRBV12-5	TRBJ2-7	-	-	CARAGTVSYEQYF	TGTGCTAGGGCCGGGACCGTTTCCTACGAGCAGTACTTC
TRBV20-1	TRBJ2-5	-	-	CSGAGQETQYF	TGCAGTGGTGCAGGACAAGAGACCCAGTACTTC
TRBV6-5	TRBJ1-3	once	-	CASSYNTPASGNTIYF	TGTGCCAGCAGTTACAACACTCCTGCCTCTGGAAACACCATATATTTT
TRBV29-1	TRBJ1-1	-	-	CSVVGAGGTEAFF	TGCAGCGTTGTCGGTGCCGGGGGCACTGAAGCTTTCTTT
TRBV9	TRBJ1-2	-	-	CASSSRDGAFYGYTF	TGTGCCAGCAGCTCCCGGGACGGAGCCTTCTATGGCTACACCTTC
TRBV29-1	TRBJ1-3	-	-	CSVTSSGNTIYF	TGCAGCGTTACAAGCTCTGGAAACACCATATATTTT
TRBV6-5	TRBJ1-1	-	-	CASSQGTEAFF	TGTGCCAGCAGCCAAGGCACTGAAGCTTTCTTT
TRBV19	TRBJ1-5	-	-	CASQWGNQPQHF	TGTGCCAGTCAGTGGGGAAATCAGCCCCAGCATTTT
TRBV12-5	TRBJ2-2	-	TRBD1	CASRDRGTGELFF	TGTGCTAGTCGGGACAGGGGAACCGGGGAGCTGTTTTTT